This paragraph covers one T cell receptor beta chain sequence. These data come from a study of T cells in Graves' hyperthyroidism and ophthalmopathy. Amplification yielded TCR beta CDR3 regions, with RNA transcripts as the source. Primed by the HTBI set, a first-round RT-PCR was run on the TCR CDR3. TCRdb used MiXCR to reprocess the multiplex PCR reads, holding one entry per CDR3 protein. The table has 92,000 or so distinct CDR3 sequences, around 52% seen once. The sequence derives from a woman between 40 and 55 years old with Graves' hyperthyroidism. The sequenced material came from blood.

In DNA form, the CDR3 reads TGTGCCAGCAGGGTCCAAGAGACCCAGTACTTC. Translating gives CASRVQETQYF. This rearrangement joins TRBV25-1 to TRBJ2-5; D unresolved. In germline, CDR1 is MGHDK, CDR2 SYGVNS. Trimming removed 6 bases from V and 1 base from J, with 3 bases in between. This CDR3 region has 11 residues. The full variable domain, rest sourced from reference TRBV25-1 and TRBJ2-5, is EADIYQTPRYLVIGTGKKITLECSQTMGHDKMYWYQQDPGMELHLIHYSYGVNSTEKGDLSSESTVSRIRTEHFPLTLESARPSHTSQYLCASRVQETQYFGPGTRLLVL.